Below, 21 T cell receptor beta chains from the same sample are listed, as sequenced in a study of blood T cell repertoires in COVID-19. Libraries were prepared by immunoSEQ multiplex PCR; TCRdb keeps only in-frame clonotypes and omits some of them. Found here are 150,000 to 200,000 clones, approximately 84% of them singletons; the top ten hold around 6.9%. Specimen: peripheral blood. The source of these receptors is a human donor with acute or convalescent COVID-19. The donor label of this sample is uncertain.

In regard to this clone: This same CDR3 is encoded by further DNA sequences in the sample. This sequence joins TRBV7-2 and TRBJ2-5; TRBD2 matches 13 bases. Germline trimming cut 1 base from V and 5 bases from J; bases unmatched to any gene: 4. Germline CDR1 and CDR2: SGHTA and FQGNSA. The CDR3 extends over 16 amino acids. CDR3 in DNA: TGTGCCAGCAGCTTAGGGACTAGCGGGAGCGGGGAGACCCAGTACTTC. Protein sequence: CASSLGTSGSGETQYF.

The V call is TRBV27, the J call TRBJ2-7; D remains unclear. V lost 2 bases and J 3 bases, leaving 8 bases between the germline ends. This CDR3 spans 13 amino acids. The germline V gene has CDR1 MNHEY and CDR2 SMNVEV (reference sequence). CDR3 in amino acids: CASSLGPFYEQYF. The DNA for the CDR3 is TGTGCCAGCAGTTTAGGGCCTTTCTACGAGCAGTACTTC.

The CDR3 protein is CASSLDGSGTGELFF. CDR3 DNA sequence: TGTGCCAGCAGCTTAGACGGTAGCGGGACCGGGGAGCTGTTTTTT. The genes are TRBV7-2 and TRBJ2-2; 7 nucleotides align to TRBD2. Germline-derived CDR1 and CDR2 are SGHTA and FQGNSA. CDR3 length: 15 residues. V lost 1 base to trimming and J lost 5 bases; unmatched junction nucleotides: 4.

The CDR3 here is CASSVHGETQYF. CDR3 in DNA: TGTGCCAGTAGTGTCCACGGGGAGACCCAGTACTTC. The chain is built from TRBV19 and TRBJ2-5; D unresolved. The CDR3 length is 12 residues. Germline V gene data show CDR1 as LNHDA and CDR2 as SQIVND (reference sequence). Trimming pared 5 bases from V and 5 bases from J, leaving 9 bases between.

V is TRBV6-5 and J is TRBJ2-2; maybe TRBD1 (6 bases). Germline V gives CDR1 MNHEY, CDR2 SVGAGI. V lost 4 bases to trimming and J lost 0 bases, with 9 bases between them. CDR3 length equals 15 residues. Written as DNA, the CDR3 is TGTGCCAGCAGTTGGGACACCTCGAACACCGGGGAGCTGTTTTTT. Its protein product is CASSWDTSNTGELFF.

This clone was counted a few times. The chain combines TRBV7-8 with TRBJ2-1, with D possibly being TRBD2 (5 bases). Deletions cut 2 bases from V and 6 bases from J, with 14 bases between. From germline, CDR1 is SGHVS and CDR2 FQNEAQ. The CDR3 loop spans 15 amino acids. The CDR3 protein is CASSLILSASNEQFF. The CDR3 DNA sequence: TGTGCCAGCAGCTTAATCCTTAGCGCGTCCAATGAGCAGTTCTTC.

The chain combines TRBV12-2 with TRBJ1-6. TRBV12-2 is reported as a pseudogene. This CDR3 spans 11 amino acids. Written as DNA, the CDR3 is TGTGCAAGTCGCCCCGCGGGTCCCCTCCACTTT. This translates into CASRPAGPLHF.

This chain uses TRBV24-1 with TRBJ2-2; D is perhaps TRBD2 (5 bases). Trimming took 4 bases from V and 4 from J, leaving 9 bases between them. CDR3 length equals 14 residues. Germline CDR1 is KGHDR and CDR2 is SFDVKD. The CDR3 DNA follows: TGTGCCACCAGTGACCGGACTGTCACCGGGGAGCTGTTTTTT. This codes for CATSDRTVTGELFF.

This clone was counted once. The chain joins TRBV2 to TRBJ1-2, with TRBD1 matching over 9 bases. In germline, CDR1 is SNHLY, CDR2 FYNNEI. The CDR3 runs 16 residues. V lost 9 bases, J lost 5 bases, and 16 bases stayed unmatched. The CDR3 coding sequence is TGTGCCAGTAAAGAACAGGGGGCAGGGCGACCTTATGGCTACACCTTC. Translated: CASKEQGAGRPYGYTF.

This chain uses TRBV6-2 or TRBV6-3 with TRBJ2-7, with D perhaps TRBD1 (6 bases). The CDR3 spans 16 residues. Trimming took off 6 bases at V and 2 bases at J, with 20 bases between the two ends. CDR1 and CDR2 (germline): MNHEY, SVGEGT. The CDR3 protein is CASSPRIRGSAYEQYF. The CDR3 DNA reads TGTGCCAGCAGCCCCAGGATCAGGGGATCCGCCTACGAGCAGTACTTC.

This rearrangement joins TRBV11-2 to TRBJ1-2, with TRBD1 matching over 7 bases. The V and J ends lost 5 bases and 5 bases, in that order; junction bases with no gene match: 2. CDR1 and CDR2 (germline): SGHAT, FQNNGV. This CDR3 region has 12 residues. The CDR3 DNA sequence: TGTGCCAGCAGCGAACAGGGGTATGGCTACACCTTC. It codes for CASSEQGYGYTF.

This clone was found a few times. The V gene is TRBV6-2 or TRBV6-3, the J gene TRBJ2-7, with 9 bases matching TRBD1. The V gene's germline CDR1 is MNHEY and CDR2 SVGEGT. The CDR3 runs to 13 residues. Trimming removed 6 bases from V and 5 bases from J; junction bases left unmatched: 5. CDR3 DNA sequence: TGTGCCAGCAGCTCGGACAGGGGCCACGAGCAGTACTTC. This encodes CASSSDRGHEQYF.

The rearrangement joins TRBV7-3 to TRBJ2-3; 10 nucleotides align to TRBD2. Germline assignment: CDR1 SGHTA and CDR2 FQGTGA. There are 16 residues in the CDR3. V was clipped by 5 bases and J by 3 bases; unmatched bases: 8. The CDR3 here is CASSPHSGRRTDTQYF. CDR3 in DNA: TGTGCCAGCAGCCCCCATAGCGGGAGGAGGACAGATACGCAGTATTTT.

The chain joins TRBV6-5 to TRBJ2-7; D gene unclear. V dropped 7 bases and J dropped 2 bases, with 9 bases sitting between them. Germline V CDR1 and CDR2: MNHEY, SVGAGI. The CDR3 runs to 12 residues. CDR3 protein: CASMAQAYEQYF. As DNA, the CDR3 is TGTGCCAGCATGGCGCAGGCCTACGAGCAGTACTTC.

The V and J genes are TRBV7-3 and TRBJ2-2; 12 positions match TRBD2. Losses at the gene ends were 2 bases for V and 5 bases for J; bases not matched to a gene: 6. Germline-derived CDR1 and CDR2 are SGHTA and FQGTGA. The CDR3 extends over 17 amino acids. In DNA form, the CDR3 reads TGTGCCAGCAGCTTAGCTAGCGGGAGGGCCGGTACCGGGGAGCTGTTTTTT. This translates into CASSLASGRAGTGELFF. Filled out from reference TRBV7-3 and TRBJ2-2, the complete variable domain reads GAGVSQTPSNKVTEKGKYVELRCDPISGHTALYWYRQSLGQGPEFLIYFQGTGAADDSGLPNDRFFAVRPEGSVSTLKIQRTERGDSAVYLCASSLASGRAGTGELFFGEGSRLTVL.

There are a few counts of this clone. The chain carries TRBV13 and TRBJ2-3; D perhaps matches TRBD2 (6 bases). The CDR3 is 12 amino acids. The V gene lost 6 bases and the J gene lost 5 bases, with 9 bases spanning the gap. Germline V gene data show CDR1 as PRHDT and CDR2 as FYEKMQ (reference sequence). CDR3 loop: CASSPGGDTQYF. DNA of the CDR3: TGTGCCAGCAGTCCCGGGGGAGATACGCAGTATTTT.

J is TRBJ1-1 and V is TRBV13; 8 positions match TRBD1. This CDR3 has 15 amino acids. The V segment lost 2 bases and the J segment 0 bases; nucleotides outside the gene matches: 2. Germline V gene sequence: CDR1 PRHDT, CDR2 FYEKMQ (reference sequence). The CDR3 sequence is CASSLMGQVNTEAFF. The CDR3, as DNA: TGTGCCAGCAGCTTAATGGGACAGGTGAACACTGAAGCTTTCTTT.

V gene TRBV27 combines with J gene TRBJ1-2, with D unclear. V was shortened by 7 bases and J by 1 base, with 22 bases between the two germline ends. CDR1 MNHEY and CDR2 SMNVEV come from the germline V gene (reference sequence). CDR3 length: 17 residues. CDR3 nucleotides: TGTGCCAGCACCCCTCGGGTCTCTACTGGCTATAACTATGGCTACACCTTC. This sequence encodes CASTPRVSTGYNYGYTF.

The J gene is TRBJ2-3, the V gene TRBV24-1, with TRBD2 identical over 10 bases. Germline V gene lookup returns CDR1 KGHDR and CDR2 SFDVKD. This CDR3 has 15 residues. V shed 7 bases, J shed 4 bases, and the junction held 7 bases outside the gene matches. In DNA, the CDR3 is TGTGCCACCAGCGGTAGCGGGAGGTCGCCAGATACGCAGTATTTT. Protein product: CATSGSGRSPDTQYF.

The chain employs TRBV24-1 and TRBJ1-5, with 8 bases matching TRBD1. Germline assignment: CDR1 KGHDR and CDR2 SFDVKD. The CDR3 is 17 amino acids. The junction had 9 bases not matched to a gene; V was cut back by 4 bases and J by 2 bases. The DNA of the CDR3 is TGTGCCACCAGTGAAACCACCGGGACAGGAGGCAATCAGCCCCAGCATTTT. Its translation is CATSETTGTGGNQPQHF.

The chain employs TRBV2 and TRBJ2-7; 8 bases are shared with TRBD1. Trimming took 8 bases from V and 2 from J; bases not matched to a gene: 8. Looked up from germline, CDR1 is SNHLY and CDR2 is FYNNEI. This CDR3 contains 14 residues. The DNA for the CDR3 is TGTGCCAGCGTATGGACAGGGAAGCCCTACGAGCAGTACTTC. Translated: CASVWTGKPYEQYF.